The 2 T cell receptor beta chains given below trace back to one sample, sequenced in a study of CD8+CD57+ T cells in acquired aplastic anemia (dated by TCRdb to the late 2010s). Flow cytometry had shown CD8+CD57+ cell expansion in the patients selected for sequencing. The instrument given in TCRdb is Illumina HiSeq 2000. Genomic DNA was used as template for profiling of TCR beta VDJ combinations and CDR3 sequences. In TCRdb, the public reads were trimmed at Q25 with fastp and aligned with MiXCR, with productive beta chains retained. Under each unique CDR3 protein, matching rows form one entry showing the most common genes and DNA. Here the sample has about 250,000 distinct CDR3 sequences; around 46% occur a single time. 7% to 10% of the sample is in the top ten clones. The sample was sorted CD4+, CD8+, or CD8+CD57+ T cells (not recorded which) from PBMCs. The receptors derive from a human donor with aplastic anemia.

This clonotype was seen at least ten times. This rearrangement joins TRBV2 to TRBJ2-7, with 10 bases fitting TRBD2. The CDR3 is made up of 17 amino acids. V lost 3 bases to trimming and J lost 2 bases; unmatched junction nucleotides: 10. Germline V gene lookup returns CDR1 SNHLY and CDR2 FYNNEI. As DNA, the CDR3 is TGTGCCAGCAGTGATCACCTAGCGGGAGCTTCCGCCTACGAGCAGTACTTC. It encodes CASSDHLAGASAYEQYF.

Concerning this clonotype itself: A much larger clone is a single base away; this may be a read error. J is TRBJ1-2 and V is TRBV6-2 or TRBV6-3; no clear D gene. Germline CDR1 reads MNHEY; CDR2 reads SVGEGT. The CDR3 sequence is 15 residues long. The CDR3 DNA reads as TGTGCCAGCAGTTTGCAAGTCTCAGCTAACTGTGGCTACACCTTC. Its protein is CASSLQVSANCGYTF.